This T cell receptor (beta chain) was sequenced for a study of beta chain features in type 1 diabetes. Study outcomes and limitations: Type 1 diabetes patients had TCRB CDR3s that were shorter (moderately but significantly so) in all four CD4+ subsets. Relative to healthy donors, patients appeared to have naive, central memory and Treg TCRB repertoires that were more similar.

A note on this clone: No antigen is known for it.

cDNA synthesis used the whole RNA isolate, giving expressed TCRB sequences. The data were produced by immunoSEQ multiplex PCR, yet TCRdb's version contains in-frame clones alone and is incomplete. The sample consists of hundreds of thousands of clones, 11% to 15% of them appearing once. There was one heparinised blood draw per donor, averaging around 120 mL. Over 95% purity was reached by all sorted populations. This CDR3 is 10 amino acids long. Germline CDR1 GTSNPN, CDR2 SVGIG (reference sequence). V was cut by 7 bases and J by 11 bases, with 14 bases left in between. V and J are TRBV30 and TRBJ1-1, with D perhaps TRBD1 (5 bases). The sample taken for sequencing was naive CD4+ T cells from blood. The TCR sequence derives from a man between 18 and 35 years old with type 1 diabetes. CDR3 region: CAFSGGSAFF. The CDR3 region has the DNA TGTGCCTTCTCGGGGGGATCGGCTTTCTTT.